What follows are 6 T cell receptor beta chains derived from one specimen sequenced in a study of OX40 agonist ivuxolimab in advanced cancers. Measured with immunoSEQ multiplex PCR; TCRdb has only the in-frame clones, and not every one. This table has roughly 50,000 clones, roughly 84% appearing once. Material: CD4+ or CD8+ T cells sorted from blood, obtained in a trial of the OX40 agonist ivuxolimab. These receptors all stem from an adult with an advanced solid tumor such as melanoma, head and neck, liver or kidney cancer.

This clone was seen just once. The CDR3 DNA reads TGTGCCAGCAGCTTTGAGGGAAATGAAAAACTGTTTTTT. It translates to CASSFEGNEKLFF. J is TRBJ1-4 and V is TRBV5-5, with D unclear. Germline V gene data show CDR1 as SGHKS and CDR2 as YYEKEE (reference sequence). V lost 2 bases, J lost 5 bases, and 7 bases lay in between. CDR3 length: 13 residues.

This chain joins TRBV5-1 and TRBJ2-3; TRBD1 aligns across 7 bases. In germline, CDR1 is SGHRS, CDR2 YFSETQ. After removal of 0 bases from V and 5 bases from J, the junction contained 9 bases not matched to a gene. CDR3 length: 16 amino acids. The CDR3 DNA is TGCGCCAGCAGCTTGGCGGGACAGTTTCGAAGAGATACGCAGTATTTT. Protein sequence: CASSLAGQFRRDTQYF. Together with reference TRBV5-1 and TRBJ2-3, the CDR3 gives the full variable domain: KAGVTQTPRYLIKTRGQQVTLSCSPISGHRSVSWYQQTPGQGLQFLFEYFSETQRNKGNFPGRFSGRQFSNSRSEMNVSTLELGDSALYLCASSLAGQFRRDTQYFGPGTRLTVL.

The V call is TRBV29-1, the J call TRBJ2-1, with 9 bases lining up with TRBD1. The CDR3 runs 12 residues. After removal of 4 bases from V and 9 bases from J, the junction contained 4 bases not matched to a gene. Germline V gene sequence: CDR1 SQVTM, CDR2 ANQGSEA. The CDR3 nucleotides are TGCAGCGTTGGGGACAGGGAGGGTGAGCAGTTCTTC. It is translated as CSVGDREGEQFF.

The chain carries TRBV13 and TRBJ2-1; tentatively, D is TRBD1 (6 bases). CDR3 length: 15 amino acids. The V end was cut by 1 base, the J end by 6 bases, with 13 bases between. Per the germline V gene, CDR1 is PRHDT and CDR2 is FYEKMQ (reference sequence). CDR3: CASSLEGQIRNEQFF. The CDR3 DNA reads as TGTGCCAGCAGCTTAGAAGGACAGATTCGCAATGAGCAGTTCTTC. Complete variable domain (other parts from reference TRBV13 and TRBJ2-1): AAGVIQSPRHLIKEKRETATLKCYPIPRHDTVYWYQQGPGQDPQFLISFYEKMQSDKGSIPDRFSAQQFSDYHSELNMSSLELGDSALYFCASSLEGQIRNEQFFGPGTRLTVL.

This clone was recorded a few times. This sequence joins TRBV9 and TRBJ2-5; 11 positions match TRBD2. This CDR3 has 16 residues. Germline V gene data show CDR1 as SGDLS and CDR2 as YYNGEE. The J segment lost 4 bases and the V segment lost 3 bases, leaving 8 bases of the junction unmatched. DNA of the CDR3: TGTGCCAGCAGCGAAGTAGCGGGGGGGCCCGGAGAGACCCAGTACTTC. Translated, it gives CASSEVAGGPGETQYF.

This rearrangement joins TRBV4-2 to TRBJ1-6; D gene uncertain. The germline V gene encodes CDR1 LGHNA and CDR2 YNFKEQ. V shed 1 base and J shed 6 bases, with 7 bases lying between them. This CDR3 comprises 14 residues. The DNA of the CDR3 is TGTGCCAGCAGCCAAGCTCAGACTAATTCACCCCTCCACTTT. Translating gives CASSQAQTNSPLHF.